This TCR beta chain was recovered during a study of vaccination and CD4 T cells after COVID-19. Study as a whole: Each of the control cultures got a CEFX pool, an HIV-1 Nef pool, or no peptide.

Sample treatment: approximately 9-day PBMC culture with coronavirus spike peptide pools or control peptides (ViraFEST assay). Gathering of the CD4+ T cells, from the unexposed donor, took place before the COVID-19 pandemic (2011-2018). Both SARS-CoV-2 S/N and four cold-coronavirus spikes were used, cells permitting, to probe CD4+ T cells of unexposed donors. Within the sample, this clonotype is medium-sized. Its antigen is undetermined. Trimming cost V 2 bases and J 1 base, with 13 bases left between them. The CDR3 is made up of 16 amino acids. Germline V gene data show CDR1 as SGHDT and CDR2 as YYEEEE. The Oncomine TCR Beta short-read assay was applied to DNA of cultured CD4+ T cells. Cultured CD4+ T cells yielded the extracted genomic DNA. TCRdb recomputed calls from the PCR reads with MiXCR, one row per CDR3 protein. The sample shows 7,000 to 10,000 distinct CDR3 sequences, 25% to 40% of them seen only once.

This chain connects TRBV5-6 to TRBJ1-5, with D uncertain. This clonotype was obtained from a human donor in good health. Source material: CD4+ T cells from blood, cultured in vitro. CDR3 residues: CASSLSGSLSNQPQHF. In DNA form, the CDR3 reads TGTGCCAGCAGCTTAAGTGGATCGCTGAGCAATCAGCCCCAGCATTTT.